The entry that follows covers one T cell receptor beta chain sequence. This record comes from a study of blood T cells in healthy people across ages. Together with a sample-barcoded 5' primer, a J-beta primer mix was included in a second PCR lasting about 7 to 11 cycles. The study obtained at least 2.5 million CDR3-containing paired-end reads from every sample. Via MiXCR, TCRdb re-called the 5' RACE reads, giving one row per CDR3 protein. The table includes about 1.5 million distinct CDR3 sequences, roughly 43% detected once. Germline V CDR1 and CDR2: SEHNR, FQNEAQ (reference sequence). The V gene lost 2 bases and the J gene lost 0 bases, with 11 bases spanning the gap. The CDR3 runs to 15 residues.

This receptor was obtained from a woman aged 18-29 years in good health. This sequence joins TRBV7-9 and TRBJ2-7; D gene uncertain. The sample consisted of blood. For the CDR3, the DNA is TGTGCCAGCAGCTTAAAGGGAAAAAGCTCCTACGAGCAGTACTTC. Translated: CASSLKGKSSYEQYF.